The next 26 T cell receptor beta chains were all read from a single sample in a study of blood T cells in healthy people across ages. A second PCR of 7 to 11 cycles used a sample-barcoded 5' primer and a J-beta primer mix. A single record per CDR3 protein comes from TCRdb applying MiXCR to the 5' RACE reads. The sample has about 400,000 distinct CDR3 sequences; approximately 47% are singletons. The sequenced material came from blood. These TCRs come from a man between 60 and 75 years old in good health.

This clonotype was detected a few times. The rearrangement joins TRBV4-2 to TRBJ2-2, with 7 bases fitting TRBD2. Germline CDR1 is LGHNA and CDR2 is YNFKEQ. The V gene end was trimmed by 0 bases and the J gene end by 6 bases; junction bases not matched to a gene: 4. The CDR3 is made up of 15 amino acids. This chain's CDR3 is CASSQDRGVPGELFF. The CDR3, as DNA: TGTGCCAGCAGCCAAGATCGGGGGGTGCCCGGGGAGCTGTTTTTT.

This clonotype was counted only a few times. This chain uses TRBV15 with TRBJ2-5; TRBD1 agrees at 9 bases. V shed 5 bases, J shed 5 bases, and the junction held 12 bases outside the gene matches. The CDR3 is 16 amino acids. Germline V lookup: CDR1 LNHNV, CDR2 YYDKDF (reference sequence). DNA of the CDR3: TGTGCCACCAGCGGCCGGGACAGGGTATGGAGGGAGACCCAGTACTTC. It translates to CATSGRDRVWRETQYF.

This clonotype was counted between two and nine times. The chain employs TRBV11-2 and TRBJ1-6, with a possible D match to TRBD1 (5 bases). Germline V gene sequence: CDR1 SGHAT, CDR2 FQNNGV. This CDR3 is built from 16 residues. The V gene lost 4 bases and the J gene lost 7 bases, with 17 bases spanning the gap. DNA for the CDR3: TGTGCCAGCAGCTACCAGAGGGGTTCAGGGAATTCACCCCTCCACTTT. The encoded protein is CASSYQRGSGNSPLHF. The full variable domain, rest sourced from reference TRBV11-2 and TRBJ1-6, is EAGVAQSPRYKIIEKRQSVAFWCNPISGHATLYWYQQILGQGPKLLIQFQNNGVVDDSQLPKDRFSAERLKGVDSTLKIQPAKLEDSAVYLCASSYQRGSGNSPLHFGNGTRLTVT.

The V call is TRBV29-1, the J call TRBJ2-7, with 10 nucleotides matching TRBD1. Germline trimming cut 4 bases from V and 6 bases from J; bases unmatched to any gene: 9. Germline CDR1 is SQVTM and CDR2 is ANQGSEA. The CDR3 totals 14 residues. CDR3 amino acids: CSVGGTGVSPEQYF. DNA of the CDR3: TGCAGCGTTGGGGGGACAGGGGTCTCCCCCGAGCAGTACTTC.

A single count supports this clonotype. The chain is built from TRBV27 and TRBJ2-1; TRBD1 is a possible D gene (6 bases). Per germline, CDR1 MNHEY and CDR2 SMNVEV (reference sequence). The CDR3 runs to 16 residues. V lost 4 bases and J lost 5, with 18 bases in between. The CDR3 loop reads CASSSPQGMVHNEQFF. The CDR3 region has the DNA TGTGCCAGCAGTTCCCCACAGGGTATGGTGCACAATGAGCAGTTCTTC.

The chain combines TRBV7-2 with TRBJ1-1; TRBD1 agrees at 8 bases. CDR1 and CDR2 from the germline V gene are SGHTA and FQGNSA. V dropped 4 bases and J dropped 6; count of bases not matched to a gene: 4. The CDR3 spans 13 residues. The CDR3 nucleotides are TGTGCCAGCAGCTCCCGACAGGGGCCTGAAGCTTTCTTT. This codes for CASSSRQGPEAFF.

The CDR3 here is CSAPPTARPYNSPLHF. CDR3 nucleotide sequence: TGCAGTGCCCCCCCGACAGCCCGCCCCTATAATTCACCCCTCCACTTT. The rearrangement links TRBV20-1 to TRBJ1-6; weak D call: TRBD1 (5 bases). Germline V gene data show CDR1 as DFQATT and CDR2 as SNEGSKA (reference sequence). Trimming shortened V by 6 bases and J by 2 bases, and 17 bases separated the two germline ends. This CDR3 has 16 amino acids.

The CDR3 sequence: CASSYYGTGSDTQYF. The DNA for the CDR3 is TGTGCCAGCAGTTACTATGGGACAGGGTCAGATACGCAGTATTTT. The V call is TRBV6-5, the J call TRBJ2-3; 9 nucleotides line up with TRBD1. V trimming: 1 base; J trimming: 4 bases; junction bases outside the gene matches: 3. Germline V lookup: CDR1 MNHEY, CDR2 SVGAGI. The CDR3 is 15 amino acids.

This clonotype was seen at least ten times. The chain has TRBV7-2 and TRBJ2-5; D is uncertain. Germline CDR1 reads SGHTA; CDR2 reads FQGNSA. V dropped 5 bases and J dropped 1 base, with 8 bases sitting between them. The CDR3 sequence is 13 residues long. The CDR3 DNA reads as TGTGCCAGCAGCCCCGAACTCCAAGAGACCCAGTACTTC. It codes for CASSPELQETQYF.

This clonotype turned up a few times. The CDR3 region is CASSSQGTEQYF. CDR3 in DNA: TGTGCCAGCAGTTCCCAGGGAACCGAGCAGTACTTC. This chain joins TRBV9 and TRBJ2-7, with D maybe TRBD1 (5 bases). The CDR3 is made up of 12 amino acids. Germline assignment: CDR1 SGDLS and CDR2 YYNGEE. The V end lost 5 bases, the J end lost 6 bases, and 12 bases lay between the germline ends. The full variable domain, with the rest looked up from reference TRBV9 and TRBJ2-7, is DSGVTQTPKHLITATGQRVTLRCSPRSGDLSVYWYQQSLDQGLQFLIQYYNGEERAKGNILERFSAQQFPDLHSELNLSSLELGDSALYFCASSSQGTEQYFGPGTRLTVT.

The rearrangement links TRBV29-1 to TRBJ2-5; 11 bases align to TRBD1. Trimming at V came to 3 bases and at J to 11 bases, leaving 8 bases not matched to a gene. This CDR3 region has 13 residues. Looked up from germline, CDR1 is SQVTM and CDR2 is ANQGSEA. CDR3: CSVEGQGGNEQYF. The CDR3 coding sequence is TGCAGCGTTGAGGGACAGGGGGGCAATGAGCAGTACTTC.

J is TRBJ1-1 and V is TRBV29-1; the D is unclear. The CDR3 runs to 14 residues. The germline V gene has CDR1 SQVTM and CDR2 ANQGSEA. V lost 1 base and J lost 0, with 9 bases in between. The CDR3 here is CSVEVAVMNTEAFF. The CDR3 DNA sequence: TGCAGCGTTGAAGTAGCAGTCATGAACACTGAAGCTTTCTTT.

The chain employs TRBV7-2 and TRBJ1-2; no clear D. V shed 4 bases and J shed 7 bases, with 13 bases lying between them. Germline V CDR1 and CDR2: SGHTA, FQGNSA. The CDR3 has 13 residues. The CDR3 loop reads CASSSGGVGGYTF. CDR3 DNA: TGTGCCAGCAGCTCGGGCGGGGTGGGTGGCTACACCTTC.

The rearrangement uses TRBV20-1 and TRBJ1-2, with 7 nucleotides matching TRBD1. J was trimmed by 8 bases and V by 6 bases; bases with no gene match: 15. The CDR3 runs to 14 residues. Germline lookup yields CDR1 DFQATT and CDR2 SNEGSKA (reference sequence). CDR3 bases: TGCAGTGCCGACAAGGGACAGTTTAATCCCGGCTACACCTTC. This codes for CSADKGQFNPGYTF.

The DNA for the CDR3 is TGCGCCAGCAGCTTAAATGGGCCGACCACAGATACGCAGTATTTT. Translating it yields CASSLNGPTTDTQYF. The V and J genes are TRBV5-1 and TRBJ2-3; no clear D gene. CDR3 size: 15 residues. The V end lost 2 bases, the J end lost 2 bases, and 12 bases lay between the germline ends. Looked up from germline, CDR1 is SGHRS and CDR2 is YFSETQ.

This clonotype was counted at least ten times. The J gene is TRBJ1-2, the V gene TRBV7-9; D uncertain. This CDR3 region has 12 residues. Germline V gives CDR1 SEHNR, CDR2 FQNEAQ (reference sequence). V was trimmed by 1 base and J by 4 bases, leaving 4 bases between them. The CDR3 DNA is TGTGCCAGCAGCTTAGGAGGCTATGGCTACACCTTC. It yields the protein CASSLGGYGYTF.

This clonotype was seen ten or more times. The chain has TRBV7-9 and TRBJ1-2, with a weak D call TRBD1 (6 bases). CDR3 length: 14 amino acids. V gave up 1 base and J gave up 7 bases, with 13 bases separating them. Germline-derived CDR1 and CDR2 are SEHNR and FQNEAQ (reference sequence). In nucleotides, the CDR3 is TGTGCCAGCAGCTTAGGGACAGCGATTAGTGGCTACACCTTC. It translates to CASSLGTAISGYTF.

This clonotype occurred once. The chain recombines TRBV11-2 with TRBJ1-4, with unresolved D. The V and J ends lost 2 bases and 4 bases respectively, with 11 bases between them. In germline, CDR1 is SGHAT, CDR2 FQNNGV. CDR3 length: 15 amino acids. In DNA, the CDR3 is TGTGCCAGCAGCTTATCCTGGGGAGATAATGAAAAACTGTTTTTT. Its translation is CASSLSWGDNEKLFF.

This clonotype has just a few counts. This chain links TRBV7-9 with TRBJ2-3; D is tentatively TRBD1 or TRBD2 (6 bases each). This CDR3 has 18 residues. The ends were cut back, 8 bases at V and 4 bases at J, with 28 bases in the middle. The V gene's germline CDR1 is SEHNR and CDR2 FQNEAQ (reference sequence). The CDR3 here is CASGRGRGKKNVADTQYF. In DNA, the CDR3 is TGTGCCAGCGGCCGGGGGCGGGGAAAGAAAAACGTCGCAGATACGCAGTATTTT.

This clonotype was observed a handful of times. The rearrangement joins TRBV29-1 to TRBJ2-1; unclear D gene. The CDR3 runs to 14 residues. Looked up from germline, CDR1 is SQVTM and CDR2 is ANQGSEA. Trimming took off 7 bases at V and 7 bases at J, with 20 bases between the two ends. This chain's CDR3 is CSALAVLGRNEQFF. The CDR3 DNA reads as TGCAGCGCCCTGGCGGTCCTCGGGCGGAATGAGCAGTTCTTC.

In nucleotides, the CDR3 is TGCAGTGTGGCGGCGGAAGAAGAGACCCAGTACTTC. Protein: CSVAAEEETQYF. The chain recombines TRBV20-1 with TRBJ2-5; D is unclear. The germline CDR1 and CDR2 sequences are DFQATT and SNEGSKA (reference sequence). The CDR3 sequence is 12 residues long. V was trimmed by 7 bases and J by 3 bases, leaving 12 bases between them.

This clonotype was observed a single time. This chain joins TRBV6-2 or TRBV6-3 and TRBJ2-4, with D possibly TRBD1 on 5 matching bases. The DNA end lines up better with TRBJ2-7; the J call may be wrong. Germline V CDR1 and CDR2: MNHEY, SVGEGT. This CDR3 spans 14 amino acids. The CDR3 region is CASSPWTTPYEQYF. The CDR3, as DNA: TGTGCCAGCAGTCCCTGGACAACGCCCTACGAGCAGTACTTC.

The gene calls are TRBV2 and TRBJ2-3; 13 nucleotides line up with TRBD2. V was pared by 9 bases and J by 2 bases, with 2 bases of the junction left unmatched. Germline V gives CDR1 SNHLY, CDR2 FYNNEI. The CDR3 runs to 14 residues. CDR3 DNA sequence: TGTGCCAGTGGGACTAGCGGGGACACAGATACGCAGTATTTT. As protein: CASGTSGDTDTQYF.

In its sample, this clonotype was seen a few times. CDR3 nucleotide sequence: TGTGCCAGCAGTTTATCGGGGCAGGGGAGGGTCGAGCAGTACTTC. Its translation is CASSLSGQGRVEQYF. This rearrangement joins TRBV27 to TRBJ2-7; a possible D gene is TRBD2 (7 bases). Germline V CDR1 and CDR2: MNHEY, SMNVEV (reference sequence). Trimming cost V 0 bases and J 6 bases, with 15 bases left between them. The length of the CDR3 is 15 residues.

This clonotype was counted ten times or more. The chain has TRBV6-1 and TRBJ2-7; D is ambiguous. CDR3 size: 14 residues. CDR1 is MNHNS and CDR2 is SASEGT in the germline V gene. V was trimmed by 2 bases and J by 0 bases, leaving 8 bases between them. The CDR3 reads CASSETQGSYEQYF. The CDR3 nucleotides read TGTGCCAGCAGTGAAACCCAAGGCTCCTACGAGCAGTACTTC.

The chain has TRBV20-1 and TRBJ2-1; tentative D call: TRBD1 (5 bases). Germline CDR1 and CDR2: DFQATT and SNEGSKA (reference sequence). The V and J ends lost 0 bases and 9 bases respectively, with 9 bases between them. CDR3 size: 12 residues. The CDR3 nucleotides read TGCAGTGCTAGAGATCATGGGGCTGAGCAGTTCTTC. This gives the protein CSARDHGAEQFF.